A single T cell receptor (beta chain) is shown here with its context. The data derive from a study of early stage breast cancer tumors. Study context: ER+/PR+/HER2- status applied to about 70% of the 16 invasive breast tumors.

The germline gives CDR1 MNHNY, CDR2 SVGAGI (reference sequence). The V and J ends lost 7 bases and 6 bases, in that order; junction bases with no gene match: 5. The CDR3 runs to 14 residues. Only in-frame clones appear in the TCRdb table, and some are missing; sequencing was by immunoSEQ multiplex PCR. The table includes fewer than 30,000 clones, about 80% detected once. The sample consisted of blood. The TCR comes from a person between 55 and 70 years old with breast cancer. The chain couples TRBV6-6 to TRBJ1-5; TRBD1 matches at 11 bases. The CDR3 DNA follows: TGTGCCAGCACGGGACAGGGGGGTGCTCAGCCCCAGCATTTT. Protein: CASTGQGGAQPQHF.